These 11 T cell receptor beta chains came from one sample sequenced in a study of blood T cell repertoires in COVID-19 (dated by TCRdb to 2018 to 2020). The library was prepared using the immunoSEQ multiplex PCR assay. TCRdb obtained this table from immuneACCESS and retained in-frame rearrangements with V and J assigned. These tables miss some clones; where compared with another copy, unresolved V genes account for less than half of the shortfall, and the remainder is unexplained. Present in this sample are about 48,000 clones, just over 85% of which were seen just once. The ten largest clonotypes hold 2.6% of the sample. The source material was peripheral blood. The receptors were sampled from an elderly woman with COVID-19, enrolled during active disease.

The gene calls are TRBV12-3 or TRBV12-4 and TRBJ2-4; 7 bases map to TRBD1. V gave up 3 bases and J gave up 7 bases; unmatched junction bases: 3. The CDR3 covers 13 residues. The CDR3 region has the DNA TGTGCCAGCAGTTTGGGACAGAGTAACATTCAGTACTTC. This sequence encodes CASSLGQSNIQYF.

CDR3 in amino acids: CASSPRMSDGYTF. The CDR3 DNA sequence: TGTGCCAGCAGCCCTAGGATGAGTGATGGCTACACCTTC. This chain uses TRBV21-1 with TRBJ1-2. TRBV21-1 is a recognized pseudogene. This CDR3 comprises 13 residues.

The chain employs TRBV10-3 and TRBJ2-7, with 9 bases aligning to TRBD1. The junction had 5 bases not matched to a gene; V was cut back by 6 bases and J by 5 bases. The germline gives CDR1 ENHRY, CDR2 SYGVKD. This CDR3 has 13 amino acids. The CDR3 region has the DNA TGTGCCATCAGGGGGACAGGGTTACACGAGCAGTACTTC. As protein: CAIRGTGLHEQYF.

This clone has just one count. The chain recombines TRBV6-5 with TRBJ1-2; perhaps TRBD1 as D (5 bases). The CDR3 sequence is 14 residues long. The germline CDR1 and CDR2 sequences are MNHEY and SVGAGI. Trimming cost V 3 bases and J 4 bases, with 12 bases left between them. In nucleotides, the CDR3 is TGTGCCAGCAGTTATAACAGGCAGCCCTATGGCTACACCTTC. The encoded protein is CASSYNRQPYGYTF.

The chain recombines TRBV30 with TRBJ1-2, with D possibly matching TRBD1 (6 bases). V lost 5 bases to trimming and J lost 3 bases, with 22 bases between them. Germline CDR1 GTSNPN, CDR2 SVGIG (reference sequence). The CDR3 totals 16 residues. CDR3 sequence reads: CAWFPQGGGPDYGYTF. CDR3 DNA sequence: TGTGCCTGGTTCCCCCAAGGGGGGGGGCCAGACTATGGCTACACCTTC.

V is TRBV19 and J is TRBJ1-1; 7 bases align to TRBD1. The V and J ends lost 4 bases and 6 bases, in that order; junction bases with no gene match: 8. Looked up from germline, CDR1 is LNHDA and CDR2 is SQIVND (reference sequence). The CDR3 extends over 14 amino acids. In DNA, the CDR3 is TGTGCCAGTAGTACTAATTACGGGACAGCTGAAGCTTTCTTT. It is translated as CASSTNYGTAEAFF.

J is TRBJ2-3 and V is TRBV7-3; TRBD2 matches at 12 bases. The ends lost 5 bases at V and 3 bases at J; junction bases unmatched: 3. Germline CDR1 SGHTA, CDR2 FQGTGA. There are 15 residues in the CDR3. The CDR3 DNA reads as TGTGCCAGCAGCCAGGGACTAGCGGGTACAGATACGCAGTATTTT. This encodes CASSQGLAGTDTQYF.

The V and J genes are TRBV6-5 and TRBJ2-5; D unclear. CDR1 MNHEY and CDR2 SVGAGI come from the germline V gene. V lost 5 bases and J lost 3, with 16 bases in between. This CDR3 contains 15 residues. The CDR3 is CASSTPGGREETQYF. The CDR3 coding sequence is TGTGCCAGCAGTACCCCCGGCGGTAGAGAAGAGACCCAGTACTTC.

V is TRBV28 and J is TRBJ2-1; a possible D gene is TRBD2 (6 bases). CDR3 length: 13 amino acids. CDR1 is MDHEN, CDR2 SYDVKM, per germline. V dropped 4 bases and J dropped 9 bases, with 13 bases sitting between them. CDR3 protein: CASSWGIGSEQFF. Here the CDR3 DNA reads TGTGCCAGCAGTTGGGGGATCGGGAGTGAGCAGTTCTTC.

The chain carries TRBV7-2 and TRBJ1-2, with D possibly matching TRBD1 (6 bases). CDR1 is SGHTA, CDR2 FQGNSA, per germline. The germline V and J ends were trimmed by 2 bases and 3 bases, with 13 bases remaining between them. CDR3 length: 15 amino acids. In DNA form, the CDR3 reads TGTGCCAGCAGCTTACAAGGGTCAGGGGACTATGGCTACACCTTC. Its translation: CASSLQGSGDYGYTF. Based on the CDR3 plus reference TRBV7-2 and TRBJ1-2, the full variable domain is GAGVSQSPSNKVTEKGKDVELRCDPISGHTALYWYRQSLGQGLEFLIYFQGNSAPDKSGLPSDRFSAERTGGSVSTLTIQRTQQEDSAVYLCASSLQGSGDYGYTFGSGTRLTVV.

The V gene is TRBV18, the J gene TRBJ2-5; D gene ambiguous. Trimming pared 2 bases from V and 1 base from J, leaving 5 bases between. The V gene's germline CDR1 is KGHSH and CDR2 LQKENI. The CDR3 extends over 13 amino acids. DNA for the CDR3: TGTGCCAGCTCACCAGGCATCCAAGAGACCCAGTACTTC. It yields the protein CASSPGIQETQYF.